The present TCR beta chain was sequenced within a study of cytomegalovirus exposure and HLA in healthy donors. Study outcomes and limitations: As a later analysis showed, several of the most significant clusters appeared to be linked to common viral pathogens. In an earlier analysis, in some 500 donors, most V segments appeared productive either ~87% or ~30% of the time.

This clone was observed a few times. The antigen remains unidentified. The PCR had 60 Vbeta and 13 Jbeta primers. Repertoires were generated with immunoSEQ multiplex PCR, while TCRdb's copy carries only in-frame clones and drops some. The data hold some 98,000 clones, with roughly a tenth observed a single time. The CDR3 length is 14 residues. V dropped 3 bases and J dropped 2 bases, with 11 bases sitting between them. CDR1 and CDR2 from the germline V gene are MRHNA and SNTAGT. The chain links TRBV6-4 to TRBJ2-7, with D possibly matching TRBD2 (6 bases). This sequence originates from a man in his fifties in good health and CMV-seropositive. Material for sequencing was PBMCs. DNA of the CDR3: TGTGCCAGCAGTGAGGCTAGCGCGGCCTACGAGCAGTACTTC. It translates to CASSEASAAYEQYF.